The sequence of this T cell receptor beta chain was determined in a study of spatial heterogeneity in lung cancer. In the study overall: Consistently, beta-chain sequences turned up in larger numbers than alpha-chain sequences did.

Time point given: blood at routine non-recurrence follow-up after resection. Unsorted whole RNA of tumor, nontumor lung or frozen PBMC was sequenced. This clonotype was detected only a few times. Each CDR3 protein gets one entry after TCRdb re-called the 5' RACE reads with MiXCR. The table includes some 120,000 distinct CDR3 sequences, about 12% detected once. V was clipped by 1 base and J by 11 bases, with 9 bases between them. The length of the CDR3 is 13 residues. Germline V gene lookup returns CDR1 SEHNR and CDR2 FQNEAQ (reference sequence). V is TRBV7-9 and J is TRBJ1-6, with D uncertain. Sequences were derived from PBMCs, sampled at follow-up. This sequence originates from a male donor with early-stage non-small cell lung cancer. Here the CDR3 DNA reads TGTGCCAGCAGCTTAGAGCAGGTAACACCCCTCCACTTT. This encodes CASSLEQVTPLHF.